A selection of T cell receptor beta chains follows, all from one sample in a study of T cell repertoires in cytomegalovirus infection. TCRdb analysed the reads with MiXCR anew, one entry per CDR3 protein. Among about 900,000 distinct CDR3 sequences listed, roughly a third were seen once. No antigen has been assigned to these receptors. The sequenced sample was cultured CD8+ T cells from PBMCs, obtained from culture after CMV antigen stimulation. Receptor source: a human donor in good health (CMV status not recorded). Some clones in this sample may be carry-over from other donors' samples. CDR3s include the opening cysteine and the closing phenylalanine or tryptophan. Each record gives: CDR3 protein, CDR3 DNA, J gene, clone size, CDR3 length, D gene, V gene. D genes are given only for firm matches. Clone sizes are given selectively: once, few, many, or a class where the clone is expanded.

CDR3: CASSSTVYYGYTF; DNA: TGTGCCAGCAGCTCGACAGTATACTATGGCTACACCTTC; J: TRBJ1-2; size: few; length: 13; D: -; V: TRBV7-9
CDR3: CASSYGTDGYTF; DNA: TGTGCCAGCAGTTACGGAACAGATGGCTACACCTTC; J: TRBJ1-2; size: many; length: 12; D: -; V: TRBV7-8
CDR3: CASSPRIGDTGELFF; DNA: TGTGCTAGCAGCCCACGGATTGGAGACACCGGGGAGCTGTTTTTT; J: TRBJ2-2; size: many; length: 15; D: -; V: TRBV7-7
CDR3: CASSPGQGAGTEAFF; DNA: TGTGCCAGCTCACCCGGACAGGGGGCGGGGACTGAAGCTTTCTTT; J: TRBJ1-1; size: -; length: 15; D: TRBD1; V: TRBV18
CDR3: CASGLGRLDTQYF; DNA: TGTGCTAGTGGTTTGGGACGGTTAGATACGCAGTATTTT; J: TRBJ2-3; size: -; length: 13; D: -; V: TRBV12-5
CDR3: CATSRANVLTF; DNA: TGTGCCACCTCTAGGGCCAACGTCCTGACTTTC; J: TRBJ2-6; size: -; length: 11; D: -; V: TRBV7-8
CDR3: CASSYSRPIRIHSGNTIYF; DNA: TGTGCCAGCAGTTACTCGCGACCGATCAGGATCCATTCTGGAAACACCATATATTTT; J: TRBJ1-3; size: few; length: 19; D: -; V: TRBV6-2/TRBV6-3
CDR3: CASSLIGQLVGTDTQYF; DNA: TGTGCCAGCAGCTTAATCGGACAGCTTGTGGGCACAGATACGCAGTATTTT; J: TRBJ2-3; size: few; length: 17; D: -; V: TRBV7-9
CDR3: CASSQTEAFF; DNA: TGTGCCAGCAGTCAGACTGAAGCTTTCTTT; J: TRBJ1-1; size: few; length: 10; D: -; V: TRBV6-1
CDR3: CASGGDSCNEQFF; DNA: TGTGCCAGCGGCGGGGACTCCTGCAATGAGCAGTTCTTC; J: TRBJ2-1; size: -; length: 13; D: -; V: TRBV2
CDR3: CASSERLGGLTEAFF; DNA: TGTGCCAGCAGTGAACGGCTAGGGGGTTTGACTGAAGCTTTCTTT; J: TRBJ1-1; size: -; length: 15; D: -; V: TRBV25-1
CDR3: CASSLTVTGLANEQFF; DNA: TGTGCCAGCAGCCTCACGGTCACGGGACTAGCGAATGAGCAGTTCTTC; J: TRBJ2-1; size: many; length: 16; D: TRBD2; V: TRBV7-3
CDR3: CASLQGAWARTTDTQYF; DNA: TGTGCCAGTCTACAGGGGGCTTGGGCCCGGACCACAGATACGCAGTATTTT; J: TRBJ2-3; size: -; length: 17; D: TRBD1; V: TRBV5-6
CDR3: CASSEGQAPAFF; DNA: TGTGCCAGCAGTGAGGGACAGGCCCCAGCTTTCTTT; J: TRBJ1-1; size: -; length: 12; D: TRBD1; V: TRBV25-1
CDR3: CASSWDGGELFF; DNA: TGTGCCAGCAGTTGGGACGGCGGGGAGCTGTTTTTT; J: TRBJ2-2; size: few; length: 12; D: -; V: TRBV6-2/TRBV6-3
CDR3: CASSRNRVYEQYF; DNA: TGTGCCAGCAGTCGTAACAGGGTCTACGAGCAGTACTTC; J: TRBJ2-7; size: few; length: 13; D: -; V: TRBV6-5
CDR3: CASSLPYRGPQHF; DNA: TGTGCCAGCAGTTTACCCTACAGGGGGCCCCAGCATTTT; J: TRBJ1-5; size: many; length: 13; D: TRBD1; V: TRBV12-3/TRBV12-4
CDR3: CASGSTGSDEQFF; DNA: TGCGCCAGCGGATCGACAGGTTCGGATGAGCAGTTCTTC; J: TRBJ2-1; size: -; length: 13; D: -; V: TRBV4-1
CDR3: CAGNFRDKETQYF; DNA: TGTGCCGGAAACTTCCGGGACAAAGAGACCCAGTACTTC; J: TRBJ2-5; size: many; length: 13; D: -; V: TRBV2
CDR3: CASSLPDPYNEQFF; DNA: TGTGCCAGCAGTTTACCCGATCCCTACAATGAGCAGTTCTTC; J: TRBJ2-1; size: -; length: 14; D: -; V: TRBV27
CDR3: CASTGFRGGTEAFF; DNA: TGTGCCAGCACCGGATTCCGGGGAGGCACTGAAGCTTTCTTT; J: TRBJ1-1; size: -; length: 14; D: -; V: TRBV6-8
CDR3: CASSLGYPPETQYF; DNA: TGTGCCAGCAGTTTGGGCTACCCGCCAGAGACCCAGTACTTC; J: TRBJ2-5; size: -; length: 14; D: -; V: TRBV27
CDR3: CASSQYGLDTDTQYF; DNA: TGTGCCAGCAGCCAATACGGACTAGACACAGATACGCAGTATTTT; J: TRBJ2-3; size: -; length: 15; D: TRBD2; V: TRBV12-3/TRBV12-4
CDR3: CASRYDLNTEAFF; DNA: TGTGCCAGCAGGTATGACCTGAACACTGAAGCTTTCTTT; J: TRBJ1-1; size: -; length: 13; D: -; V: TRBV5-5
CDR3: CASSSRDGLEQYF; DNA: TGTGCCAGCAGTTCTCGGGACGGCCTAGAGCAGTACTTC; J: TRBJ2-7; size: -; length: 13; D: -; V: TRBV12-3/TRBV12-4
CDR3: CASSLEVGAQITEAFF; DNA: TGTGCCAGCAGCTTAGAGGTGGGGGCGCAGATTACTGAAGCTTTCTTT; J: TRBJ1-1; size: many; length: 16; D: -; V: TRBV7-2
CDR3: CASRGLAVRTDTQYF; DNA: TGTGCCAGCAGAGGACTAGCGGTCCGCACAGATACGCAGTATTTT; J: TRBJ2-3; size: -; length: 15; D: TRBD2; V: TRBV6-2/TRBV6-3
CDR3: CASSLSGGPFFSYNEQFF; DNA: TGTGCCAGCAGTTTATCGGGGGGGCCATTTTTCTCCTACAATGAGCAGTTCTTC; J: TRBJ2-1; size: few; length: 18; D: -; V: TRBV27
CDR3: CASSPTAYTGELFF; DNA: TGTGCCAGCTCACCAACGGCGTACACCGGGGAGCTGTTTTTT; J: TRBJ2-2; size: -; length: 14; D: -; V: TRBV18
CDR3: CASSASGGKLETQYF; DNA: TGTGCCAGCAGCGCTAGCGGGGGGAAGCTGGAGACCCAGTACTTC; J: TRBJ2-5; size: -; length: 15; D: TRBD2; V: TRBV7-2
CDR3: CASSYSSGTGVMNTEAFF; DNA: TGTGCCAGCAGTTACTCGTCGGGGACAGGGGTCATGAACACTGAAGCTTTCTTT; J: TRBJ1-1; size: -; length: 18; D: TRBD1; V: TRBV6-2/TRBV6-3
CDR3: CASSLRQAIWDTQYF; DNA: TGTGCCAGCAGTTTACGACAGGCCATTTGGGATACGCAGTATTTT; J: TRBJ2-3; size: few; length: 15; D: -; V: TRBV28
CDR3: CASSLGRMYSNQPQHF; DNA: TGTGCCAGCAGCTTAGGCAGGATGTATAGCAATCAGCCCCAGCATTTT; J: TRBJ1-5; size: -; length: 16; D: -; V: TRBV7-2
CDR3: CSARLRDNEQFF; DNA: TGCAGTGCTAGACTTAGGGACAATGAGCAGTTCTTC; J: TRBJ2-1; size: few; length: 12; D: -; V: TRBV20-1
CDR3: CASSLARLSYNSPLHF; DNA: TGTGCCAGCAGTTTAGCGCGGTTATCCTATAATTCACCCCTCCACTTT; J: TRBJ1-6; size: few; length: 16; D: -; V: TRBV12-3/TRBV12-4
CDR3: CASSQADTVSLNTEAFF; DNA: TGCGCCAGCAGTCAAGCCGACACCGTGTCATTGAACACTGAAGCTTTCTTT; J: TRBJ1-1; size: few; length: 17; D: -; V: TRBV23-1
CDR3: CASSDPGGGRNQPQHF; DNA: TGCGCCAGCAGTGACCCCGGGGGAGGGCGGAATCAGCCCCAGCATTTT; J: TRBJ1-5; size: -; length: 16; D: -; V: TRBV10-2
CDR3: CASSQGNGETQYF; DNA: TGCGCCAGCAGCCAAGGGAATGGGGAGACCCAGTACTTC; J: TRBJ2-5; size: -; length: 13; D: -; V: TRBV4-3
CDR3: CATMGSAWGEQFF; DNA: TGTGCCACCATGGGCAGCGCTTGGGGTGAGCAGTTCTTC; J: TRBJ2-1; size: -; length: 13; D: -; V: TRBV24-1
CDR3: CSVGRDHTEAFF; DNA: TGCAGCGTTGGCAGGGATCACACTGAAGCTTTCTTT; J: TRBJ1-1; size: -; length: 12; D: -; V: TRBV29-1
CDR3: CAISGEDYEQYF; DNA: TGTGCCATCAGTGGGGAAGACTACGAGCAGTACTTC; J: TRBJ2-7; size: -; length: 12; D: -; V: TRBV10-3
CDR3: CASSFEDGGTDTQYF; DNA: TGTGCCAGCAGTTTCGAGGACGGAGGCACAGATACGCAGTATTTT; J: TRBJ2-3; size: few; length: 15; D: -; V: TRBV27
CDR3: CASSLGGAVSPLHF; DNA: TGTGCCAGCAGCTTAGGAGGGGCGGTTTCACCCCTCCACTTT; J: TRBJ1-6; size: many; length: 14; D: -; V: TRBV7-8
CDR3: CSARLWDRGFSLNTKAFF; DNA: TGCAGTGCTAGACTCTGGGACAGGGGTTTTTCCCTGAACACTAAAGCTTTCTTT; J: TRBJ1-1; size: -; length: 18; D: TRBD1; V: TRBV20-1
CDR3: CAISEDDGVYGYTF; DNA: TGTGCCATCAGTGAGGACGATGGCGTCTATGGCTACACCTTC; J: TRBJ1-2; size: -; length: 14; D: -; V: TRBV10-3
CDR3: CASRAGRGQGWNTEAFF; DNA: TGTGCCAGCAGGGCGGGGAGAGGACAGGGATGGAACACTGAAGCTTTCTTT; J: TRBJ1-1; size: many; length: 17; D: TRBD1; V: TRBV6-1
CDR3: CASSPGTGENTGELFF; DNA: TGTGCCAGCAGCCCCGGGACAGGGGAGAACACCGGGGAGCTGTTTTTT; J: TRBJ2-2; size: many; length: 16; D: TRBD1; V: TRBV6-2/TRBV6-3